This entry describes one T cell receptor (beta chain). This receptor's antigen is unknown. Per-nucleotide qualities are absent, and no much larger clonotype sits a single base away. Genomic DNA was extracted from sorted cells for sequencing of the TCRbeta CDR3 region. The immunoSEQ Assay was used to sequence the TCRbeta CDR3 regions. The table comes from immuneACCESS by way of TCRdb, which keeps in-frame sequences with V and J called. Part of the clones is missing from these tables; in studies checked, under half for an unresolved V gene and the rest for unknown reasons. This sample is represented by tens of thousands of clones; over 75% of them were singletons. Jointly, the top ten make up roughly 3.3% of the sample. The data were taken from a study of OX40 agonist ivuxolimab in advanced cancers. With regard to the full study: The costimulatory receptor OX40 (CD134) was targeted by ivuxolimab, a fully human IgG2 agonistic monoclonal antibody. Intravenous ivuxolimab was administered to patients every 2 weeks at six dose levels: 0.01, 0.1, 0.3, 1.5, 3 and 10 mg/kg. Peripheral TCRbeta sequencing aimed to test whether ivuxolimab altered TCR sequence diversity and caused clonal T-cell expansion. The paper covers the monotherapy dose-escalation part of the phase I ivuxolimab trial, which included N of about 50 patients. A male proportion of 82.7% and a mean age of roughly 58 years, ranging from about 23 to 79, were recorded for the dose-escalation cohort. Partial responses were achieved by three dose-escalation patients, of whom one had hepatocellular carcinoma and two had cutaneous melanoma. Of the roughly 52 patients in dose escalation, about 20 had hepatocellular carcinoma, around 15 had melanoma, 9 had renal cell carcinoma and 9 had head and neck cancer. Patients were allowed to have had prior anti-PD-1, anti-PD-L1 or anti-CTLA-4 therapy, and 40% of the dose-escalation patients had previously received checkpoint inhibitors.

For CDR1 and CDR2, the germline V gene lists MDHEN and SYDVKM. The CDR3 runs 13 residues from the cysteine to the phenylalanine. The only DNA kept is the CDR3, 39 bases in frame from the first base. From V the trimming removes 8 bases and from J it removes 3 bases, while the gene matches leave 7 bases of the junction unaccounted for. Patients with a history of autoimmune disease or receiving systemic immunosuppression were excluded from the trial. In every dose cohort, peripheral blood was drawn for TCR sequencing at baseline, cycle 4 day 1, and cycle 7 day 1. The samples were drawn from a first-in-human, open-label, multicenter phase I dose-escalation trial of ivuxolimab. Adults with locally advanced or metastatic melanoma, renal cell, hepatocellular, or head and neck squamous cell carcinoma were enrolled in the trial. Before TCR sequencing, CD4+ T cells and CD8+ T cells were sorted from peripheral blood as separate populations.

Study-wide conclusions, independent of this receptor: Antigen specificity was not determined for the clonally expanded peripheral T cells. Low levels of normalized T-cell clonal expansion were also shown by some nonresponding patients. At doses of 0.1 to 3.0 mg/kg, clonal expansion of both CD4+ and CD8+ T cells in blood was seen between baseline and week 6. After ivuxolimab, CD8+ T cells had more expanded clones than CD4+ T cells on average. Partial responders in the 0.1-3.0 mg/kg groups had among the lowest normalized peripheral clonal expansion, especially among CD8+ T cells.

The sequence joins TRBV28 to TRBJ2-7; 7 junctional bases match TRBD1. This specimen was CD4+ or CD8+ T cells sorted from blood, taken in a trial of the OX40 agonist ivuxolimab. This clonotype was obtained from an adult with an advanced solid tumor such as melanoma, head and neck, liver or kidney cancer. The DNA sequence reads TGTGCCAGCGAAGGGACAGAGAACTACGAGCAGTACTTC. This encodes CASEGTENYEQYF.